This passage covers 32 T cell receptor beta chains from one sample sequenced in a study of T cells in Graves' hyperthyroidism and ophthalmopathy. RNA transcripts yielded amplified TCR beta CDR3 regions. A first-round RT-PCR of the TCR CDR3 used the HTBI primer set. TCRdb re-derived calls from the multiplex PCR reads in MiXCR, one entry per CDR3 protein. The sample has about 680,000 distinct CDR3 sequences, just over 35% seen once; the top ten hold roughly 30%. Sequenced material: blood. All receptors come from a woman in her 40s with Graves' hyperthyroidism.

This CDR3 is CASSPGDSRNEKLFF. The DNA for the CDR3 is TGTGCCAGCAGCCCCGGGGACAGTCGAAATGAAAAACTGTTTTTT. The V and J genes are TRBV7-2 and TRBJ1-4, with 7 positions matching TRBD1. CDR3 length: 15 amino acids. Trimming removed 5 bases from V and 5 bases from J; junction bases left unmatched: 8. Per the germline V gene, CDR1 is SGHTA and CDR2 is FQGNSA.

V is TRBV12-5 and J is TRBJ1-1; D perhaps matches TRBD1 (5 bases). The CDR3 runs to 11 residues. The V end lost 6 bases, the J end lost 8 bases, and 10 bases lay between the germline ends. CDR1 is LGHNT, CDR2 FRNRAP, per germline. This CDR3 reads CASGPGTEAFF. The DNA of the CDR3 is TGTGCTAGTGGACCTGGGACGGAAGCTTTCTTT.

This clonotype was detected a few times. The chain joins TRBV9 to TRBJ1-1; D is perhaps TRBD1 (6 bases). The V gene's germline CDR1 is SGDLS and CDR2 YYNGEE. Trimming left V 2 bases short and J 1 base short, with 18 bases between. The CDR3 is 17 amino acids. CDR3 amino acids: CASSVEGGAGPNTEAFF. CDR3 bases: TGTGCCAGCAGCGTGGAAGGGGGGGCCGGACCGAACACTGAAGCTTTCTTT.

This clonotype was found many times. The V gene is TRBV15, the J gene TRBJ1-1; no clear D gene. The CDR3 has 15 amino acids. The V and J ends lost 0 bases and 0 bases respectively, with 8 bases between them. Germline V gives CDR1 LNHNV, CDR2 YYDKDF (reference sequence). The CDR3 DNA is TGTGCCACCAGCAGAGATCTGGCAGTGAACACTGAAGCTTTCTTT. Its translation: CATSRDLAVNTEAFF.

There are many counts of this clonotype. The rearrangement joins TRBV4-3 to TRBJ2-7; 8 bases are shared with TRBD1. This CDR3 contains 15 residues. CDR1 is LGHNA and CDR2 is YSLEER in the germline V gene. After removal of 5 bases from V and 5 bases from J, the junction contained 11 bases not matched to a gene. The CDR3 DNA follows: TGCGCCAGCAGCACCACCAGGACAGGGACCAACGAGCAGTACTTC. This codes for CASSTTRTGTNEQYF.

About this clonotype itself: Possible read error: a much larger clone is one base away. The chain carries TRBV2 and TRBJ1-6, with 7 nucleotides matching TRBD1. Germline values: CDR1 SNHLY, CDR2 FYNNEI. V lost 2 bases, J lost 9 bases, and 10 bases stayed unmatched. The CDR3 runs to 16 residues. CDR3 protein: CASSESANRGISPLHF. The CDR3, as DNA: TGTGCCAGCAGTGAAAGTGCCAACAGGGGAATTTCACCCCTCCACTTT. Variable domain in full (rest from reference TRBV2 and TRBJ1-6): EPEVTQTPSHQVTQMGQEVILRCVPISNHLYFYWYRQILGQKVEFLVSFYNNEISEKSEIFDDQFSVERPDGSNFTLKIRSTKLEDSAMYFCASSESANRGISPLHFGNGTRLTVT.

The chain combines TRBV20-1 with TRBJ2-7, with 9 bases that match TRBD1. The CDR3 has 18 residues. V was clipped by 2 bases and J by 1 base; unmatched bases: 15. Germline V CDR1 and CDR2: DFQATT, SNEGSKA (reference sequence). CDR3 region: CSARRILPGQGTSYEQYF. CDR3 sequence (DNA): TGCAGTGCTAGAAGAATTCTACCGGGACAGGGCACGTCCTACGAGCAGTACTTC.

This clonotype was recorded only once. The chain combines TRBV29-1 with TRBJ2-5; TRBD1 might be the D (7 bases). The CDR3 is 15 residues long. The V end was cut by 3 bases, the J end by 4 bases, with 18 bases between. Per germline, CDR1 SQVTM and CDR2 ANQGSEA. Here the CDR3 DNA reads TGCAGCGTTGACGACGGGGGACAGAGAGGAGAGACCCAGTACTTC. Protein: CSVDDGGQRGETQYF.

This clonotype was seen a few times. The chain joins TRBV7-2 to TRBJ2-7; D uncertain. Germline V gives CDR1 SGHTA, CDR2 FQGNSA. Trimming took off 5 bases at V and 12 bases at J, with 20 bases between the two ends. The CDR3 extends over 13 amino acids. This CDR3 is CASSQEGANPPYF. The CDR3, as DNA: TGTGCCAGCAGCCAAGAAGGCGCCAACCCTCCGTACTTC.

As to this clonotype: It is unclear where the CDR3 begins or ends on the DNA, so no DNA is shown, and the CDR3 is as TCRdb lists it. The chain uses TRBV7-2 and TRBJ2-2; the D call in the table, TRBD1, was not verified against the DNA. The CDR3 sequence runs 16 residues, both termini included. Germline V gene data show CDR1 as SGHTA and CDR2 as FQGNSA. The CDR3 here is CASSILFGAGTGELFF.

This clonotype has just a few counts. This chain's CDR3 is CATHRDRGLETQYF. The CDR3 DNA reads TGTGCCACCCACCGGGACAGGGGGCTAGAGACCCAGTACTTC. The chain employs TRBV2 and TRBJ2-5; 12 bases fit TRBD1. V gave up 10 bases and J gave up 4 bases; unmatched junction bases: 7. CDR1 SNHLY and CDR2 FYNNEI come from the germline V gene. CDR3 length: 14 amino acids.

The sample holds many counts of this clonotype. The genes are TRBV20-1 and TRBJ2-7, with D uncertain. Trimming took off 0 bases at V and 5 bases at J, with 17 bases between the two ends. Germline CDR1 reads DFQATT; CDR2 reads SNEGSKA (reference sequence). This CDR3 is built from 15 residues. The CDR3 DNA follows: TGCAGTGCTAGAGATTTGGGCCGAATAGTCAACGAGCAGTACTTC. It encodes CSARDLGRIVNEQYF.

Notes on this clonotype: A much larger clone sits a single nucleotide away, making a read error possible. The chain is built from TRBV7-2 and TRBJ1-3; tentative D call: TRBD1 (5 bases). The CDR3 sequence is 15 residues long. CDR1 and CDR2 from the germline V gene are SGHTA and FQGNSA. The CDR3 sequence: CASSEDGHSGNTTYF. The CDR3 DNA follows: TGTGCCAGCAGCGAGGACGGACACTCTGGAAACACCACATATTTT.

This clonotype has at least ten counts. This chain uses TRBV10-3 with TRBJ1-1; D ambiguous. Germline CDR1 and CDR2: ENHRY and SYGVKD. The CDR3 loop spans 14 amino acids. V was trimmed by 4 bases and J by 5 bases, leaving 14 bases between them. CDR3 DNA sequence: TGTGCCATCAGTGCTGGGCCCTCTGAGACTGAAGCTTTCTTT. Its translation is CAISAGPSETEAFF.

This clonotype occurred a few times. The CDR3 sequence: CSVGTSGGPKETQYF. The CDR3 DNA is TGCAGCGTTGGGACTAGCGGGGGGCCAAAAGAGACCCAGTACTTC. This chain uses TRBV29-1 with TRBJ2-5; 14 bases are a match to TRBD2. Germline V gene sequence: CDR1 SQVTM, CDR2 ANQGSEA. V lost 4 bases to trimming and J lost 3 bases; unmatched junction nucleotides: 4. This CDR3 region has 15 residues.

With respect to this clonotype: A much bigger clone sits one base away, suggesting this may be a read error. The CDR3 sequence: CASTPEGTVYGYTF. CDR3 coding DNA: TGTGCCAGTACTCCGGAGGGGACAGTTTATGGCTACACCTTC. This chain links TRBV19 with TRBJ1-2; TRBD1 aligns across 7 bases. Germline trimming cut 7 bases from V and 5 bases from J; bases unmatched to any gene: 10. In germline, CDR1 is LNHDA, CDR2 SQIVND (reference sequence). The CDR3 loop spans 14 amino acids.

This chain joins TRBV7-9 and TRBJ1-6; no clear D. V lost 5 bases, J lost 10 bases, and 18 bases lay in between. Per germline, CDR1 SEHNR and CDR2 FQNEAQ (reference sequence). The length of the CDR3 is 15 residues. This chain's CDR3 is CASSRSMKPKSPLHF. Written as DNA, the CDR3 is TGTGCCAGCAGCCGATCCATGAAGCCCAAATCACCCCTCCACTTT.

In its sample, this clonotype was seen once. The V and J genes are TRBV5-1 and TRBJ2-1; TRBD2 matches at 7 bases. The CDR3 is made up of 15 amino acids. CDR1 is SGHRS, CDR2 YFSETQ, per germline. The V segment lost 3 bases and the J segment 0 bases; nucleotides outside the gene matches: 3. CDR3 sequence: CASSSSGNSYNEQFF. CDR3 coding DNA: TGCGCCAGCAGCTCCAGCGGGAACTCCTACAATGAGCAGTTCTTC. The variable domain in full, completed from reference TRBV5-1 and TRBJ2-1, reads KAGVTQTPRYLIKTRGQQVTLSCSPISGHRSVSWYQQTPGQGLQFLFEYFSETQRNKGNFPGRFSGRQFSNSRSEMNVSTLELGDSALYLCASSSSGNSYNEQFFGPGTRLTVL.

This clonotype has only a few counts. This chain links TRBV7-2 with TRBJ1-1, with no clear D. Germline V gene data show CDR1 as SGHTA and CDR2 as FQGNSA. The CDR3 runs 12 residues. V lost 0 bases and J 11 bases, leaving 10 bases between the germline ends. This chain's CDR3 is CASSLARVEAFF. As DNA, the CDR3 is TGTGCCAGCAGCTTAGCGCGGGTGGAGGCTTTCTTT.

In nucleotides, the CDR3 is TGTGCCAGCAGTCCGAGGGGTGAGCAGTTCTTC. This gives the protein CASSPRGEQFF. The V and J genes are TRBV7-9 and TRBJ2-7; D tentatively fits TRBD1 or TRBD2 (5 bases each). The J call is uncertain, as TRBJ2-1 better fits the DNA end. From germline, CDR1 is SEHNR and CDR2 FQNEAQ (reference sequence). The CDR3 totals 11 residues.

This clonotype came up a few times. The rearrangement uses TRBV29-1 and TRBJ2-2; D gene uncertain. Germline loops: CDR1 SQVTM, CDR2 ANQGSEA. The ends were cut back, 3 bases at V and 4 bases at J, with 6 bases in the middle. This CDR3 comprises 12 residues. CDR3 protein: CSVDGPTGELFF. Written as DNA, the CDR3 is TGCAGCGTTGACGGGCCCACCGGGGAGCTGTTTTTT.

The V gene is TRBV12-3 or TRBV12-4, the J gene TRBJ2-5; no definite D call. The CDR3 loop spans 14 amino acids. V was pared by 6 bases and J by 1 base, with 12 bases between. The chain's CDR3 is CASSAQRVQETQYF. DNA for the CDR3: TGTGCCAGCAGCGCGCAGAGAGTCCAAGAGACCCAGTACTTC.

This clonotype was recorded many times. This CDR3 is CSARGGQESNSPLHF. CDR3 sequence (DNA): TGCAGTGCTAGAGGGGGACAGGAATCTAATTCACCCCTCCACTTT. The chain recombines TRBV20-1 with TRBJ1-6, with 8 bases identical to TRBD1. This CDR3 comprises 15 residues. CDR1 is DFQATT, CDR2 SNEGSKA, per germline (reference sequence). J gave up 6 bases and V 1 base, and 5 bases lay outside the gene matches.

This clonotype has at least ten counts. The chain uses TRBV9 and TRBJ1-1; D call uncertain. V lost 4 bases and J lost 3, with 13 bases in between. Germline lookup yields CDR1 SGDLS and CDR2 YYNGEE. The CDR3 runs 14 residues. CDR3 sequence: CASSPAGFHTEAFF. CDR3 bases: TGTGCCAGCAGCCCAGCGGGGTTTCACACTGAAGCTTTCTTT.

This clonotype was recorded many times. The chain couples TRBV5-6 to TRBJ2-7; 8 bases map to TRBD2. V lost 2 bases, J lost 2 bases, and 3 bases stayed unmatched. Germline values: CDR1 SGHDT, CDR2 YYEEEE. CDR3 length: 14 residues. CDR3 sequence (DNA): TGTGCCAGCAGCTTAACAGCGGGGGCCTACGAGCAGTACTTC. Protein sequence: CASSLTAGAYEQYF.

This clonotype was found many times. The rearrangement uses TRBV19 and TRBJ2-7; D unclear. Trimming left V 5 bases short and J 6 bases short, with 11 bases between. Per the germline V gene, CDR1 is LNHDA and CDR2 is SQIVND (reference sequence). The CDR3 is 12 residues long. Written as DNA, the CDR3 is TGTGCCAGTAGTTATGGAACGAGCGAGCAGTACTTC. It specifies CASSYGTSEQYF.

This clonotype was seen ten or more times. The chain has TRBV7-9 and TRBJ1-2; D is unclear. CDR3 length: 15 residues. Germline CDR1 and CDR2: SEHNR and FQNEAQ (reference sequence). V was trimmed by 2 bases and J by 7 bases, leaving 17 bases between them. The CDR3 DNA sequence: TGTGCCAGCAGCTTACCATCGGGCCAGGAGGGTGGCTACACCTTC. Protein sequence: CASSLPSGQEGGYTF. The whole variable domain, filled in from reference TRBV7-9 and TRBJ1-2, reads DTGVSQNPRHKITKRGQNVTFRCDPISEHNRLYWYRQTLGQGPEFLTYFQNEAQLEKSRLLSDRFSAERPKGSFSTLEIQRTEQGDSAMYLCASSLPSGQEGGYTFGSGTRLTVV.

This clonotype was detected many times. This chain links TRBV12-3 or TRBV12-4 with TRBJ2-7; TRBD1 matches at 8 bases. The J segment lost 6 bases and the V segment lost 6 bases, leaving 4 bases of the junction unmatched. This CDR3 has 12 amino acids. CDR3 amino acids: CASSTDRGEQYF. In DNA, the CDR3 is TGTGCCAGCAGCACCGACAGGGGCGAGCAGTACTTC.

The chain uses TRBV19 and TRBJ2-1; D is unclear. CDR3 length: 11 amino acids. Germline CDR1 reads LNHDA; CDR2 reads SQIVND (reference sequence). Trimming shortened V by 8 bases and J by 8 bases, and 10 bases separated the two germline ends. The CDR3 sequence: CASEAVDEQFF. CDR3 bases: TGTGCCAGTGAGGCGGTCGATGAGCAGTTCTTC.

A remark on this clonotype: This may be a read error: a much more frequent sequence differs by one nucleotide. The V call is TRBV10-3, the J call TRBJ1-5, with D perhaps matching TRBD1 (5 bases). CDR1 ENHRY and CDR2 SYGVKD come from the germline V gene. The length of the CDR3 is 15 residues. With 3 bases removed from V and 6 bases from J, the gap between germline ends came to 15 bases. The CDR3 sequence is CAISEVGRVGQPQHF. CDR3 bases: TGTGCCATCAGTGAAGTAGGCAGGGTAGGTCAGCCCCAGCATTTT.

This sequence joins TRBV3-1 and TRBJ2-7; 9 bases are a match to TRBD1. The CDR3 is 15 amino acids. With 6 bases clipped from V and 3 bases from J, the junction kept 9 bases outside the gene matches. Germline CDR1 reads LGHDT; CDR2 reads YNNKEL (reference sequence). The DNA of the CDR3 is TGTGCCAGCAGTCTAAGGGGGACAGGGAACTACGAGCAGTACTTC. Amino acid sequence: CASSLRGTGNYEQYF.

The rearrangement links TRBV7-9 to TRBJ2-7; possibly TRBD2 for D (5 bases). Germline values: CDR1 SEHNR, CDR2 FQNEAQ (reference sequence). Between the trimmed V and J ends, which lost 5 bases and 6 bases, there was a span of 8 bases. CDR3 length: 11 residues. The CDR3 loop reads CASSPRGEQYF. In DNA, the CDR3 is TGTGCCAGCAGCCCCCGGGGCGAGCAGTACTTC.